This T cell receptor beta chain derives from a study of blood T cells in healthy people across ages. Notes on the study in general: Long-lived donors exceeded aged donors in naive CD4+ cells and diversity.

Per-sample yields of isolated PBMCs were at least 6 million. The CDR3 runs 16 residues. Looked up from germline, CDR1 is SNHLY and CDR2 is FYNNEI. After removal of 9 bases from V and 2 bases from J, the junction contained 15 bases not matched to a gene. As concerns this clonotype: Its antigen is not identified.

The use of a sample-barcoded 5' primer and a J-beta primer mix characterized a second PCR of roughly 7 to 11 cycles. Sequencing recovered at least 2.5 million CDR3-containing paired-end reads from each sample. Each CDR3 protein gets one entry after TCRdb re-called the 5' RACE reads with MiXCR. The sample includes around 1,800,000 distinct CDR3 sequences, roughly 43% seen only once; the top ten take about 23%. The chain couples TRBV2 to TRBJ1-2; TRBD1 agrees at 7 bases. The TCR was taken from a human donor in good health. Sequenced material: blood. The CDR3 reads CASTLQGHGINYGYTF. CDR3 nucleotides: TGTGCCAGTACACTACAGGGGCATGGAATCAACTATGGCTACACCTTC.